Given below is one T cell receptor beta chain in context. TCRdb reprocessed the 5' RACE reads and stores each CDR3 protein as one record, lacking DNA. In total, the table holds 350,000 to 500,000 distinct CDR3 sequences. The sample comes from a study of T cells expressing NK-cell markers. The germline gives CDR1 WNHNN, CDR2 SYGVQD (reference sequence). The length of the CDR3 is 15 residues. The sequence was obtained from a woman aged 18 to 69 in good health. Sequencing was done on a sample of blood T cells: a sorted CD56 or NKG2C T cell subset, CD4+ or CD8+ T cells, or bulk PBMC T cells (not recorded which). The genes are TRBV10-1 and TRBJ1-1; TCRdb's D call of TRBD1 is untestable without DNA. The CDR3 reads CASRIDRDRGTEAFF.